This T cell receptor (beta chain) was recovered during a study of T cells expressing NK-cell markers. Study overall: Sorted CD3+CD56+NKG2C+, CD3+CD56+NKG2C- and CD3+CD56-NKG2C+ T cells supplied TCR beta repertoires. With respect to HCMV, seven of the eight sequenced donors were seropositive, and one was seronegative. Study outcomes and limitations: Among CD8+ T cells from six donors, dominant NKG2C+ clonotypes accounted for about 1.0-7.0%.

With the 5' RACE reads reprocessed, TCRdb shows one record per CDR3 protein and no DNA. The data show about 160,000 distinct CDR3 sequences, and the top ten clones hold 20% to 25%. A note on this clonotype: Its antigen is not identified.

There are 18 residues in the CDR3. CDR1 is SQVTM, CDR2 ANQGSEA, per germline. The genes are TRBV29-1 and TRBJ2-5; TCRdb names TRBD1, which stays unverified in the absence of DNA. The sequence derives from a man aged 18-75 years in good health. The specimen sequenced was blood T cells: a sorted CD56 or NKG2C T cell subset, CD4+ or CD8+ T cells, or bulk PBMC T cells (not recorded which). CDR3 protein: CSVEGGQGIVVVSETQYF. The variable domain in full, completed from reference TRBV29-1 and TRBJ2-5, reads SAVISQKPSRDICQRGTSLTIQCQVDSQVTMMFWYRQQPGQSLTLIATANQGSEATYESGFVIDKFPISRPNLTFSTLTVSNMSPEDSSIYLCSVEGGQGIVVVSETQYFGPGTRLLVL.